This TCR beta chain originates from a study of PD-1 blockade in classical Hodgkin lymphoma. Turning to the study itself: Patients were dosed intravenously with nivolumab at 3 mg/kg every 2 weeks.

Autologous stem cell transplantation was followed by relapse in every patient, and brentuximab vedotin exposure varied. Complete response, partial response or progressive disease constituted the best responses recorded. Germline V CDR1 and CDR2: SGHRS, YFSETQ. The trim removed 4 bases at V and 10 bases at J, leaving 21 bases unmatched. The CDR3 runs to 18 residues. Some clones are missing from TCRdb's copy, which holds only in-frame ones; the method was immunoSEQ multiplex PCR. The sample shows over 11,000 clones, roughly 80% of them seen only once. V is TRBV5-1 and J is TRBJ2-3, with TRBD1 matching over 10 bases. The specimen comprised peripheral blood mononuclear cells (PBMCs), sampled before the second cycle of nivolumab. The sequence was collected from a human donor with classical Hodgkin lymphoma. CDR3 DNA: TGCGCCAGCAGCCCCCAAGCAGGTGGTGGACAGGGGGTGGTTCCGCAGTATTTT. The encoded protein is CASSPQAGGGQGVVPQYF.